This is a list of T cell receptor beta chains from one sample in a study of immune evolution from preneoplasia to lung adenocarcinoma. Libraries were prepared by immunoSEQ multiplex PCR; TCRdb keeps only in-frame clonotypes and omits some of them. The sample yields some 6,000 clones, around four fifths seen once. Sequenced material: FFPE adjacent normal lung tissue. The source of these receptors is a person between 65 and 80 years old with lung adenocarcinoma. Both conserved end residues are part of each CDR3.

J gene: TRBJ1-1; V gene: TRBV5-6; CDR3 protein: CASSLFRGAPEAFF
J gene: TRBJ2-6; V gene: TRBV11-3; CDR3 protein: CASSLGTLRWSGANVLTF
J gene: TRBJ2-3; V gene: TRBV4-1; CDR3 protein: CASSQQGKDTQCF
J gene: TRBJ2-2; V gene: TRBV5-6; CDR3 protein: CASSLGTQNTGELFF
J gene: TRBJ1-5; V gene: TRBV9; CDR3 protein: CASSRLTGINQPQHF
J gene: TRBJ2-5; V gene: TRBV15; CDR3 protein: CATSRDREETQYF
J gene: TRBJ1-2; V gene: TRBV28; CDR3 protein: CAIRGVRSYGYTF
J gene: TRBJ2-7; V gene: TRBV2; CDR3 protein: CASSLTYEQYF
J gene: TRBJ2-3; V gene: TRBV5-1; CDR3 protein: CASSSSGSLTDTQYF
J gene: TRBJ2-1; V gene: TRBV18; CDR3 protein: CASSPRSGGQGYEQFF
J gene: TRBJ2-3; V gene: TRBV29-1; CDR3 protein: CSGERGTAPSTDTQYF
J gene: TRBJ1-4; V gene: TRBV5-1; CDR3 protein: CASSLEYQQGEEKLFF
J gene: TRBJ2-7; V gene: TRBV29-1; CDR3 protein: CSVEGYPGTGPNEQYF
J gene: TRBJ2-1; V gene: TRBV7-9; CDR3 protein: CASSLQPQLKVNEQFF
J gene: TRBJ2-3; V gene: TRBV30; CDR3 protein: CAWSRWTGVTDTQYF
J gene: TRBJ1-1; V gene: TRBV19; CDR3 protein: CASSIDLEVTEAFF
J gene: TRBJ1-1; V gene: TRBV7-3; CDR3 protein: CASSRSDRGNTEAFF
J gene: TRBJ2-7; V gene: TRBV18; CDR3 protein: CASSPVGMTNEQYF
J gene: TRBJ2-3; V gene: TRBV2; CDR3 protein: CASSEARRNSDTQYF
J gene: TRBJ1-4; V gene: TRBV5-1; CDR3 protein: CASSLSLTTNEKLFF
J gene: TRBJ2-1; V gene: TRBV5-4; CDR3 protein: CASSRAGGSYNEQFF
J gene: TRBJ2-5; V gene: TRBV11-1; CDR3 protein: CASSSDTYQETQYF
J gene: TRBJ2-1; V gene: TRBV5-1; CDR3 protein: CASSFYGDVYNEQFF
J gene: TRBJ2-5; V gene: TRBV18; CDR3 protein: CASSRDNQETQYF
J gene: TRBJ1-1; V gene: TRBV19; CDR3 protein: CASNSGGKTEAFF
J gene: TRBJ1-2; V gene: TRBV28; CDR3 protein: CASRRQNYGYTF
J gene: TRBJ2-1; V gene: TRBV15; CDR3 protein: CATSKRAGTSSYNEQFF
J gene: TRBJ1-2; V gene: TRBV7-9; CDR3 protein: CASSLVTISQGTSYGYTF
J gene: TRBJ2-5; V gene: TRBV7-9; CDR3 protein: CASSPTDREETQYF
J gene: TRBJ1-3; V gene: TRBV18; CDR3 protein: CASSYYTLNSWQGRGNTIYF
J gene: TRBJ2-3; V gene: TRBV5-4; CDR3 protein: CASSLGGSSADTQYF
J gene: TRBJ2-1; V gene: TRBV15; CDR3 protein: CATSSPVGLADQYNEQFF
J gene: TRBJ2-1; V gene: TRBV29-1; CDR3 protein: CSVDRLYNEQFF
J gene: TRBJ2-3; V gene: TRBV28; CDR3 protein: CASSFLTSGGDADTQYF
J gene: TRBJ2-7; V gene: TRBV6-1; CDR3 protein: CASSESGSGSYEQYF
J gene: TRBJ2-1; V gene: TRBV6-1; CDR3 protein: CASKGGSSGYNEQFF
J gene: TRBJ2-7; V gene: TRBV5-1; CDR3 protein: CASSLAPSGDSYEQYF
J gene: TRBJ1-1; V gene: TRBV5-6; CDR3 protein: CASSFHGRVDTEAFF
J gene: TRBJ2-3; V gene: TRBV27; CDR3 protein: CASSLWGVFGDSTDTQYF
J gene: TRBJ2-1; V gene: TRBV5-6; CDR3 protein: CASSGSEEQFF
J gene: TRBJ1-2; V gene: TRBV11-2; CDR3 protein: CASSLVDGGGYTF
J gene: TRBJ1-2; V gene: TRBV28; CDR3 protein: CASRGQGNYGYTF
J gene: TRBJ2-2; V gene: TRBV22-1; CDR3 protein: CPGSAPKVLGELFF
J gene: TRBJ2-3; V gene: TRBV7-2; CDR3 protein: CASSRTSGGLTDTQYF
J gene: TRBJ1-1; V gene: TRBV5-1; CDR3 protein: CASSPLTGGNTEAFF
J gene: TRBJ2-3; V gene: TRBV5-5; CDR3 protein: CASSLGGTNTDTQYF
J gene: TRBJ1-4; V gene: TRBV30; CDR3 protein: CAWNKMGVEKLFF
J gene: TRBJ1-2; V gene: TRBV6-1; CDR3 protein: CASSEETGVNYGYTF
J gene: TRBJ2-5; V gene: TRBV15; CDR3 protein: CATSRQRGPYQETQYF
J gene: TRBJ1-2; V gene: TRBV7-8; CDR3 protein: CASSPDQASYTF